This T cell receptor beta chain originates from a study of metastatic and nonmetastatic thyroid tumors. The overall study: Malignant thyroid and benign thyroid patients provided blood and tumor or nodule tissue whose repertoires were compared.

Study-wide results and caveats: Malignant thyroid tumors reportedly exceeded benign nodules significantly in TCR beta diversity, with the difference appearing in blood and tumor.

All patients were treatment-naive before thyroid surgery. As originally analysed: Differences in CDR3 between clinicopathological groups were drawn on to build a classifier intended to discriminate distant-metastatic papillary thyroid cancer patients. With MiXCR, TCRdb reprocessed the PCR reads. TCRdb's processing, not the authors' own work, is the source of the V and J calls. The sample has tens of thousands of clones; approximately 20% are singletons. This clone was detected ten times or more. Its antigen is currently unknown. CDR1 is SGHDT and CDR2 is YYEEEE in the germline V gene. V shed 4 bases and J shed 4 bases, with 26 bases lying between them. The CDR3 has 18 amino acids.

The TCR comes from a female donor with papillary thyroid cancer or a benign thyroid nodule (not recorded which). Some clones in this sample may be carry-over from other donors' samples. Input material: blood. This chain connects TRBV5-6 to TRBJ1-2; no definite D call. Here the CDR3 DNA reads TGTGCCAGCAGCCTGACTGCCGGGAGCAGACTTATGATCTATGGCTACACCTTC. Translation gives CASSLTAGSRLMIYGYTF. The whole variable domain, filled in from reference TRBV5-6 and TRBJ1-2, reads DAGVTQSPTHLIKTRGQQVTLRCSPKSGHDTVSWYQQALGQGPQFIFQYYEEEERQRGNFPDRFSGHQFPNYSSELNVNALLLGDSALYLCASSLTAGSRLMIYGYTFGSGTRLTVV.